Listed here are 7 T cell receptor beta chains from one sample, sequenced in a study of T cells in Graves' hyperthyroidism and ophthalmopathy. Researchers amplified the TCR beta CDR3 regions from RNA transcripts. Primed by the HTBI set, a first-round RT-PCR was run on the TCR CDR3. A single record per CDR3 protein comes from TCRdb applying MiXCR to the multiplex PCR reads. The top ten clones hold approximately 10% of a sample with some 400,000 distinct CDR3 sequences, 14% of them seen once. Sequenced input: blood. These receptors originate from a woman aged 55-69 years with Graves' hyperthyroidism.

This clonotype was seen many times. This sequence joins TRBV20-1 and TRBJ2-3; D may be TRBD2 (6 bases). V lost 5 bases, J lost 0 bases, and 15 bases lay in between. CDR3 length: 15 amino acids. The germline V gene encodes CDR1 DFQATT and CDR2 SNEGSKA (reference sequence). The DNA of the CDR3 is TGCAGTGCTCCTGGACTAATTCGTAGCACAGATACGCAGTATTTT. This encodes CSAPGLIRSTDTQYF.

This clonotype has at least ten counts. This chain links TRBV9 with TRBJ2-7; D remains ambiguous. The CDR3 contains 14 residues. Trimming shortened V by 2 bases and J by 2 bases, and 11 bases separated the two germline ends. CDR1 and CDR2 from the germline V gene are SGDLS and YYNGEE. The CDR3 protein is CASSVSSVPYEQYF. CDR3 DNA sequence: TGTGCCAGCAGCGTGAGCTCGGTCCCCTACGAGCAGTACTTC.

This clonotype was observed many times. This chain connects TRBV30 to TRBJ1-5; D is uncertain. The CDR3 covers 15 residues. Germline V gene sequence: CDR1 GTSNPN, CDR2 SVGIG (reference sequence). V was clipped by 2 bases and J by 0 bases, with 11 bases between them. The CDR3 here is CAWSPILDSNQPQHF. The CDR3 coding sequence is TGTGCCTGGAGTCCCATTCTAGATAGCAATCAGCCCCAGCATTTT.

The V gene is TRBV19, the J gene TRBJ2-2; D assignment may be TRBD1 or TRBD2 (7 bases each). V was pared by 4 bases and J by 4 bases, with 19 bases between. CDR3 length equals 17 residues. Germline assignment: CDR1 LNHDA and CDR2 SQIVND (reference sequence). For the CDR3, the DNA is TGTGCCAGTAGTAACGTCAGGGGGGTAGCGGGCACCGGGGAGCTGTTTTTT. It is translated as CASSNVRGVAGTGELFF.

At least ten counts were recorded for this clonotype. The J gene is TRBJ1-2, the V gene TRBV7-9, with 9 bases that match TRBD1. There are 13 residues in the CDR3. V trimming: 7 bases; J trimming: 4 bases; junction bases outside the gene matches: 4. CDR1 and CDR2 (germline): SEHNR, FQNEAQ (reference sequence). CDR3: CASNKDRGYGYTF. The CDR3 coding sequence is TGTGCCAGCAATAAGGACAGGGGCTATGGCTACACCTTC. Drawing the rest from reference TRBV7-9 and TRBJ1-2, the complete variable domain is DTGVSQNPRHKITKRGQNVTFRCDPISEHNRLYWYRQTLGQGPEFLTYFQNEAQLEKSRLLSDRFSAERPKGSFSTLEIQRTEQGDSAMYLCASNKDRGYGYTFGSGTRLTVV.

This clonotype appeared many times. The genes are TRBV12-3 or TRBV12-4 and TRBJ2-2; 9 nucleotides line up with TRBD2. With V trimmed by 3 bases and J by 6 bases, 5 bases remained unmatched. The CDR3 has 15 residues. CDR3 in amino acids: CASSLRLAAAGELFF. CDR3 nucleotide sequence: TGTGCCAGCAGTTTGAGACTAGCGGCAGCCGGGGAGCTGTTTTTT.

This clonotype appeared many times. The J gene is TRBJ1-5, the V gene TRBV12-3 or TRBV12-4; D may be TRBD1 (5 bases). With 3 bases removed from V and 0 bases from J, the gap between germline ends came to 9 bases. The CDR3 loop spans 15 amino acids. The CDR3 region is CASSFGGFSNQPQHF. CDR3 nucleotides: TGTGCCAGCAGTTTCGGGGGATTTAGCAATCAGCCCCAGCATTTT.